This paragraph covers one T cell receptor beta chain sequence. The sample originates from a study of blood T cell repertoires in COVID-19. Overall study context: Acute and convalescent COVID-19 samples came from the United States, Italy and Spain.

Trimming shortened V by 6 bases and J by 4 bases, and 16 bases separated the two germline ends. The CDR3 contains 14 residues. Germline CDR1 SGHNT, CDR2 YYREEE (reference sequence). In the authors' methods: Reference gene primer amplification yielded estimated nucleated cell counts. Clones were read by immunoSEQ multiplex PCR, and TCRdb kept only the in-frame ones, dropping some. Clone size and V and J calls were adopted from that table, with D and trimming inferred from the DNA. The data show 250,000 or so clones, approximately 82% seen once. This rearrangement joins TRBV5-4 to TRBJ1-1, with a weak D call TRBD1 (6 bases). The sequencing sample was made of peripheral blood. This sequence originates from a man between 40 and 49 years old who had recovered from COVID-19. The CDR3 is CASKTTGISTEAFF. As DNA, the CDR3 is TGTGCCAGCAAGACGACAGGTATCAGCACTGAAGCTTTCTTT. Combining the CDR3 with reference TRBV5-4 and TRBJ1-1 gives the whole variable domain ETGVTQSPTHLIKTRGQQVTLRCSSQSGHNTVSWYQQALGQGPQFIFQYYREEENGRGNFPPRFSGLQFPNYSSELNVNALELDDSALYLCASKTTGISTEAFFGQGTRLTVV.